Following are 29 T cell receptor beta chains from one sample sequenced in a study of T-cell memory formation after mild COVID-19. TCRdb re-called the 5' RACE reads with MiXCR, one entry per CDR3 protein. The sample carries fewer than 50,000 distinct CDR3 sequences, approximately 8% recorded once. Sequenced: PBMCs or a T cell subset sorted from them (not recorded which). The receptors were sampled from a man aged 18 to 35 who had mild COVID-19 (a few samples of this study predate the infection). Cell type and time point are not known.

A few counts support this clonotype. V usage is TRBV7-9 and J usage is TRBJ2-3; D may match TRBD1 or TRBD2 (5 bases each). Germline CDR1 SEHNR, CDR2 FQNEAQ (reference sequence). There are 16 residues in the CDR3. V was clipped by 5 bases and J by 2 bases, with 17 bases between them. CDR3 in amino acids: CASSPGTLLSTDTQYF. CDR3 DNA sequence: TGTGCCAGCAGCCCAGGGACGCTACTCTCCACAGATACGCAGTATTTT.

This clonotype was seen a handful of times. V gene TRBV12-5 combines with J gene TRBJ2-7, with 8 bases that match TRBD1. The CDR3 is 14 residues long. CDR1 and CDR2 from the germline V gene are LGHNT and FRNRAP. Trimming removed 4 bases from V and 4 bases from J; junction bases left unmatched: 6. CDR3 protein: CASGSGDRIYEQYF. The CDR3 bases are TGTGCTAGTGGTTCGGGGGACAGGATATACGAGCAGTACTTC.

In its sample, this clonotype was seen many times. The chain is built from TRBV29-1 and TRBJ2-2; maybe TRBD2 (5 bases). The CDR3 extends over 15 amino acids. The germline V gene encodes CDR1 SQVTM and CDR2 ANQGSEA. The V and J ends lost 6 bases and 0 bases respectively, with 14 bases between them. The CDR3 nucleotides read TGCAGCGTGATCAGGAGGACCTCGAACACCGGGGAGCTGTTTTTT. Translation: CSVIRRTSNTGELFF.

The rearrangement joins TRBV7-2 to TRBJ1-5; a possible D gene is TRBD1 (6 bases). The CDR3 loop spans 15 amino acids. Trimming cost V 1 base and J 6 bases, with 13 bases left between them. Germline CDR1 SGHTA, CDR2 FQGNSA. The CDR3 DNA sequence: TGTGCCAGCAGCTTAGTTGGGGGCAGGGGTCAGCCCCAGCATTTT. Translating it yields CASSLVGGRGQPQHF.

The rearrangement joins TRBV18 to TRBJ1-6; D perhaps matches TRBD1 (5 bases). Germline loops: CDR1 KGHSH, CDR2 LQKENI. This CDR3 region has 13 residues. V lost 3 bases, J lost 8 bases, and 8 bases lay in between. CDR3 sequence reads: CASSPGADSPLHF. The CDR3 region has the DNA TGTGCCAGCTCACCTGGGGCCGATTCACCCCTCCACTTT.

This clonotype was observed at least ten times. V gene TRBV20-1 combines with J gene TRBJ2-3, with D possibly TRBD2 on 5 matching bases. V shed 3 bases and J shed 1 base, with 11 bases lying between them. CDR3 length: 14 residues. Germline CDR1 and CDR2: DFQATT and SNEGSKA (reference sequence). The chain's CDR3 is CSARSRRGTDTQYF. The DNA of the CDR3 is TGCAGTGCTAGGTCGCGGCGGGGCACAGATACGCAGTATTTT.

The rearrangement joins TRBV11-2 to TRBJ2-1; D gene ambiguous. Trimming removed 0 bases from V and 8 bases from J, with 5 bases in between. In germline, CDR1 is SGHAT, CDR2 FQNNGV. The CDR3 length is 12 residues. The CDR3 sequence is CASSLDGYEQFF. Written as DNA, the CDR3 is TGTGCCAGCAGCTTAGATGGCTATGAGCAGTTCTTC.

Only a few counts were recorded for this clonotype. The rearrangement joins TRBV5-1 to TRBJ2-7; TRBD1 matches 8 bases. This CDR3 contains 15 residues. V shed 4 bases, J shed 3 bases, and the junction held 9 bases outside the gene matches. CDR1 is SGHRS and CDR2 is YFSETQ in the germline V gene. CDR3 DNA: TGCGCCAGCAGCCAGCAGACAGGGGCCATCTACGAGCAGTACTTC. Translating gives CASSQQTGAIYEQYF.

The chain carries TRBV13 and TRBJ2-2; D may be TRBD1 or TRBD2 (5 bases each). CDR3 length: 13 amino acids. Trimming left V 3 bases short and J 6 bases short, with 8 bases between. From germline, CDR1 is PRHDT and CDR2 FYEKMQ (reference sequence). The CDR3 reads CASSFRDPGELFF. In DNA form, the CDR3 reads TGTGCCAGCAGCTTTCGGGACCCCGGGGAGCTGTTTTTT.

This clonotype was seen more than once but under ten times. This rearrangement joins TRBV20-1 to TRBJ1-1; weak D call: TRBD1 (6 bases). From germline, CDR1 is DFQATT and CDR2 SNEGSKA (reference sequence). Trimming removed 2 bases at V and 7 bases at J, with 11 bases between. The CDR3 is made up of 12 amino acids. CDR3 sequence (DNA): TGCAGTGCTAGAACTCAGGGGAGTGAAGCTTTCTTT. Translated, it gives CSARTQGSEAFF.

This clonotype was found a few times. The chain joins TRBV7-2 to TRBJ1-4; D call uncertain. Per germline, CDR1 SGHTA and CDR2 FQGNSA. This CDR3 has 17 residues. Trimming cost V 3 bases and J 4 bases, with 18 bases left between them. The CDR3 here is CASSFGPWRRFNEKLFF. The CDR3 bases are TGTGCCAGCAGCTTCGGGCCTTGGAGGCGCTTTAATGAAAAACTGTTTTTT.

The V gene is TRBV11-1, the J gene TRBJ1-1, with unresolved D. The germline gives CDR1 SGHAT, CDR2 FQDESV (reference sequence). The CDR3 spans 13 residues. V lost 5 bases and J 5 bases, leaving 12 bases between the germline ends. CDR3 DNA sequence: TGTGCCAGCAGCCTAGGAGGTCCTACTGAAGCTTTCTTT. Protein: CASSLGGPTEAFF. Together with reference TRBV11-1 and TRBJ1-1, the CDR3 gives the full variable domain: EAEVAQSPRYKITEKSQAVAFWCDPISGHATLYWYRQILGQGPELLVQFQDESVVDDSQLPKDRFSAERLKGVDSTLKIQPAELGDSAMYLCASSLGGPTEAFFGQGTRLTVV.

This clonotype occurred a few times. The chain joins TRBV5-4 to TRBJ1-3; D not certain. The length of the CDR3 is 14 residues. Germline V gene data show CDR1 as SGHNT and CDR2 as YYREEE (reference sequence). V shed 4 bases and J shed 2 bases, with 10 bases lying between them. The CDR3 DNA reads TGTGCCAGCAGCGCAGCCCCCACTGGAAACACCATATATTTT. Translated, it gives CASSAAPTGNTIYF.

This clonotype was seen only a few times. This chain connects TRBV11-2 to TRBJ2-4; D remains ambiguous. The length of the CDR3 is 15 residues. Trimming pared 1 base from V and 2 bases from J, leaving 9 bases between. Germline CDR1 reads SGHAT; CDR2 reads FQNNGV. The CDR3 DNA is TGTGCCAGCAGCTTAGCTGGCGCACCCAAAAACATTCAGTACTTC. This sequence encodes CASSLAGAPKNIQYF.

The rearrangement uses TRBV6-5 and TRBJ1-3, with a tentative D call TRBD1 (5 bases). V was clipped by 0 bases and J by 2 bases, with 11 bases between them. The CDR3 is made up of 16 amino acids. CDR1 MNHEY and CDR2 SVGAGI come from the germline V gene. CDR3: CASSYSWQGPGNTIYF. In DNA, the CDR3 is TGTGCCAGCAGTTACTCGTGGCAGGGACCTGGAAACACCATATATTTT.

This clonotype was detected many times. V gene TRBV5-1 combines with J gene TRBJ2-2; D is perhaps TRBD1 or TRBD2 (6 bases each). In germline, CDR1 is SGHRS, CDR2 YFSETQ. This CDR3 is built from 16 residues. The V and J ends lost 1 base and 6 bases respectively, with 16 bases between them. The CDR3 here is CASSLTGTRRAGELFF. The CDR3 bases are TGCGCCAGCAGCTTGACCGGGACAAGGAGGGCCGGGGAGCTGTTTTTT. Supplemented by reference TRBV5-1 and TRBJ2-2, the full variable domain reads KAGVTQTPRYLIKTRGQQVTLSCSPISGHRSVSWYQQTPGQGLQFLFEYFSETQRNKGNFPGRFSGRQFSNSRSEMNVSTLELGDSALYLCASSLTGTRRAGELFFGEGSRLTVL.

This clonotype was recorded many times. The chain links TRBV7-3 to TRBJ2-5; 7 nucleotides agree with TRBD2. V dropped 2 bases and J dropped 5; count of bases not matched to a gene: 8. Germline V gene lookup returns CDR1 SGHTA and CDR2 FQGTGA. The CDR3 is made up of 15 amino acids. CDR3 residues: CASSLAGVPQETQYF. CDR3 nucleotide sequence: TGTGCCAGCAGCTTAGCGGGGGTCCCTCAGGAGACCCAGTACTTC.

This sequence joins TRBV18 and TRBJ2-5; D unclear. Germline-derived CDR1 and CDR2 are KGHSH and LQKENI. The V end lost 6 bases, the J end lost 2 bases, and 10 bases lay between the germline ends. CDR3 length: 13 residues. DNA for the CDR3: TGTGCCAGCTCGCTTACAGAACAAGAGACCCAGTACTTC. This encodes CASSLTEQETQYF.

This clonotype has a handful of counts. This chain joins TRBV11-2 and TRBJ2-2; 7 bases fit TRBD2. This CDR3 region has 15 residues. The V segment lost 3 bases and the J segment 8 bases; nucleotides outside the gene matches: 9. Looked up from germline, CDR1 is SGHAT and CDR2 is FQNNGV. The chain's CDR3 is CASSLARGGWGELFF. The DNA for the CDR3 is TGTGCCAGCAGCTTGGCCCGCGGGGGTTGGGGGGAGCTGTTTTTT.

The chain carries TRBV29-1 and TRBJ2-3; D might be TRBD1 (5 bases). Trimming took off 7 bases at V and 6 bases at J, with 11 bases between the two ends. Germline loops: CDR1 SQVTM, CDR2 ANQGSEA. The CDR3 is 11 amino acids. CDR3 amino acids: CSGGSFDTQYF. DNA for the CDR3: TGCAGCGGGGGCAGCTTTGATACGCAGTATTTT.

The table lists this clonotype with a few counts. The V call is TRBV12-5, the J call TRBJ1-1; possibly TRBD1 for D (5 bases). V dropped 4 bases and J dropped 3 bases, with 12 bases sitting between them. This CDR3 has 14 amino acids. Germline loops: CDR1 LGHNT, CDR2 FRNRAP. CDR3 DNA: TGTGCTAGTGGTTGCAGGGACTGCGACACTGAAGCTTTCTTT. Translated, it gives CASGCRDCDTEAFF.

The chain couples TRBV12-5 to TRBJ2-2, with D maybe TRBD1 (5 bases). The CDR3 length is 13 residues. The V end was cut by 4 bases, the J end by 7 bases, with 10 bases between. Germline V gene sequence: CDR1 LGHNT, CDR2 FRNRAP. The DNA for the CDR3 is TGTGCTAGTGGTTCTCAGGGCCACGGGGAGCTGTTTTTT. Its protein is CASGSQGHGELFF.

The chain employs TRBV10-3 and TRBJ1-2, with TRBD1 identical over 7 bases. J gave up 7 bases and V 6 bases, and 8 bases lay outside the gene matches. The CDR3 loop spans 13 amino acids. Germline V gives CDR1 ENHRY, CDR2 SYGVKD. CDR3 sequence reads: CAIRGDSRSGYTF. The DNA of the CDR3 is TGTGCCATCAGGGGGGACAGCAGGTCTGGCTACACCTTC.

A few counts support this clonotype. The gene calls are TRBV5-1 and TRBJ2-2, with 7 positions matching TRBD2. The V and J ends lost 0 bases and 6 bases, in that order; junction bases with no gene match: 8. The CDR3 runs 16 residues. CDR1 and CDR2 from the germline V gene are SGHRS and YFSETQ. The CDR3 coding sequence is TGCGCCAGCAGCTTGGTCCCCGTGGGAGGGGCCGGGGAGCTGTTTTTT. Amino acids: CASSLVPVGGAGELFF.

The J gene is TRBJ2-7, the V gene TRBV28, with D tentatively TRBD2 (5 bases). In germline, CDR1 is MDHEN, CDR2 SYDVKM. Trimming left V 6 bases short and J 6 bases short, with 15 bases between. This CDR3 contains 13 residues. The CDR3 DNA sequence: TGTGCCAGCAGGTCCGGACTCTGGGGCGAGCAGTACGTC. Protein sequence: CASRSGLWGEQYV.

The V call is TRBV7-2, the J call TRBJ2-1, with TRBD2 matching 12 bases. Germline V CDR1 and CDR2: SGHTA, FQGNSA. The CDR3 loop spans 15 amino acids. The V segment lost 4 bases and the J segment 8 bases; nucleotides outside the gene matches: 6. The CDR3 here is CASSSPTSGGDEQFF. As DNA, the CDR3 is TGTGCCAGCAGCTCCCCGACTAGCGGGGGCGATGAGCAGTTCTTC.

This clonotype was seen ten or more times. This chain joins TRBV9 and TRBJ2-1; perhaps TRBD2 as D (7 bases). CDR3 size: 16 residues. The V gene lost 1 base and the J gene lost 4 bases, with 15 bases spanning the gap. Looked up from germline, CDR1 is SGDLS and CDR2 is YYNGEE. As DNA, the CDR3 is TGTGCCAGCAGCGTAATGGGGGGGGCCTCTTACAATGAGCAGTTCTTC. This codes for CASSVMGGASYNEQFF.

This clonotype was seen many times. CDR3 nucleotides: TGTGCCAGCAGCCCCGACGGTATATCCTACAATGAGCAGTTCTTC. This codes for CASSPDGISYNEQFF. The chain couples TRBV7-3 to TRBJ2-1, with unresolved D. V lost 5 bases and J lost 1, with 12 bases in between. This CDR3 spans 15 amino acids. Germline assignment: CDR1 SGHTA and CDR2 FQGTGA.

The chain links TRBV9 to TRBJ2-1; 9 positions match TRBD2. CDR1 and CDR2 (germline): SGDLS, YYNGEE. The V gene end was trimmed by 5 bases and the J gene end by 1 base; junction bases not matched to a gene: 4. The CDR3 runs to 15 residues. The CDR3 DNA reads TGTGCCAGCAGAGCAGCGGGGGGTTCCTACAATGAGCAGTTCTTC. Residues: CASRAAGGSYNEQFF.